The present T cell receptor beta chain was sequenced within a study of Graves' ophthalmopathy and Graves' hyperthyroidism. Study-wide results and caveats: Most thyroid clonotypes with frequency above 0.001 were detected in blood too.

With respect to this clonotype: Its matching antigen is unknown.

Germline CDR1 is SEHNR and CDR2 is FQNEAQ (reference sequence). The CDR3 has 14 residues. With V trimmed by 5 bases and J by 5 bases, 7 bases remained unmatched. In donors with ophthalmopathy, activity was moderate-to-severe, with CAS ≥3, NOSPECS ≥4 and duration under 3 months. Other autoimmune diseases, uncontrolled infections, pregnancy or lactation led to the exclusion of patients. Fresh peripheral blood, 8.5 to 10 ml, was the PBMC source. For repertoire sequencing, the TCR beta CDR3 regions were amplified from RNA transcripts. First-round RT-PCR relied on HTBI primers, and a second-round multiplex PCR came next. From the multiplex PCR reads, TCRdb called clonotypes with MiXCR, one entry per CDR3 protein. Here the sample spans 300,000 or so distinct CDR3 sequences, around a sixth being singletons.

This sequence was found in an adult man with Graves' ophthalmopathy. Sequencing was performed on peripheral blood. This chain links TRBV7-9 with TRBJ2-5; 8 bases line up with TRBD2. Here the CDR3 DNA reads TGTGCCAGCAGCCCGGGGGGGCCGTGGGAGACCCAGTACTTC. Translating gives CASSPGGPWETQYF.